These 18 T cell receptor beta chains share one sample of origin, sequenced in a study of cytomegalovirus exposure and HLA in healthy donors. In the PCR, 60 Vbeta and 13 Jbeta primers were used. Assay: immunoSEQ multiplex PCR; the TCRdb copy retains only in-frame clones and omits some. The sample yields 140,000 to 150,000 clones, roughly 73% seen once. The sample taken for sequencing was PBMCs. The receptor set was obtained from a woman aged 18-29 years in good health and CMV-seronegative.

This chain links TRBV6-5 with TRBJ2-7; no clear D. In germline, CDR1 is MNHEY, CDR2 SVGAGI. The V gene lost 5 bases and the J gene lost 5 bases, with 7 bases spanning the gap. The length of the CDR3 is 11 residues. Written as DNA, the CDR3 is TGTGCCAGCAGTGACATGGACGAGCAGTACTTC. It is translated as CASSDMDEQYF.

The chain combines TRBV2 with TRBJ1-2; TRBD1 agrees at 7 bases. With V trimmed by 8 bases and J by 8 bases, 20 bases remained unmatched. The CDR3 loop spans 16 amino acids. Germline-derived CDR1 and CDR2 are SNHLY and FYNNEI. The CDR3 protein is CASEPGQRIPTWGYTF. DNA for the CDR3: TGTGCCAGCGAACCGGGACAGAGAATTCCCACCTGGGGCTACACCTTC.

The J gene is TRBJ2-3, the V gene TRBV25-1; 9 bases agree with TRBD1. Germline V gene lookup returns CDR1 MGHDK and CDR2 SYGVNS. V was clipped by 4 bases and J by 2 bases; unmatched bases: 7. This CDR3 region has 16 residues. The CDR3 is CASSGGTGRLTDTQYF. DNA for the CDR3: TGTGCCAGCAGTGGCGGGACAGGGAGACTCACAGATACGCAGTATTTT.

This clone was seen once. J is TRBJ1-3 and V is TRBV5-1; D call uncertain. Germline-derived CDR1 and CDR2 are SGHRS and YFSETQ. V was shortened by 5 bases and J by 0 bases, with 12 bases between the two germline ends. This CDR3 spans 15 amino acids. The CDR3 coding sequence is TGCGCCAGCAGTTCTCTCGAGGCCTCTGGAAACACCATATATTTT. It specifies CASSSLEASGNTIYF.

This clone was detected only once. CDR3 residues: CASSVGADSGNTIYF. As DNA, the CDR3 is TGTGCCAGCAGCGTAGGGGCAGACTCTGGAAACACCATATATTTT. The chain recombines TRBV9 with TRBJ1-3; D ambiguous. CDR3 length: 15 amino acids. CDR1 is SGDLS and CDR2 is YYNGEE in the germline V gene. The ends were cut back, 0 bases at V and 0 bases at J, with 7 bases in the middle.

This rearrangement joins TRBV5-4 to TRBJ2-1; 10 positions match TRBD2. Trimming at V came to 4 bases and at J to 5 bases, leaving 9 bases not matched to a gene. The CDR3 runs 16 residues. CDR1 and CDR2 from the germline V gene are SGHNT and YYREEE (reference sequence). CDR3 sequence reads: CASSPQRGGSDNEQFF. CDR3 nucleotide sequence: TGTGCCAGCAGCCCTCAGCGGGGGGGGTCGGACAATGAGCAGTTCTTC. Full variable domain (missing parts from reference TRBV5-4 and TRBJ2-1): ETGVTQSPTHLIKTRGQQVTLRCSSQSGHNTVSWYQQALGQGPQFIFQYYREEENGRGNFPPRFSGLQFPNYSSELNVNALELDDSALYLCASSPQRGGSDNEQFFGPGTRLTVL.

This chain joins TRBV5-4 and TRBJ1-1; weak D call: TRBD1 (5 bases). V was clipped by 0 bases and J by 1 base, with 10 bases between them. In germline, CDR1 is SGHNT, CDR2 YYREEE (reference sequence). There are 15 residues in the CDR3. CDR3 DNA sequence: TGTGCCAGCAGCTTGGAGGCCAGGGCGAACACTGAAGCTTTCTTT. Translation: CASSLEARANTEAFF.

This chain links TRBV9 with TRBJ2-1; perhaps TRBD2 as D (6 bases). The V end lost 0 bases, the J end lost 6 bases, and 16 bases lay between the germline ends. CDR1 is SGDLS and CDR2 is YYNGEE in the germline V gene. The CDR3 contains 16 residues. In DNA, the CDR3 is TGTGCCAGCAGCGTAGCTGGGTCGCGGGGCCTCAATGAGCAGTTCTTC. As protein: CASSVAGSRGLNEQFF. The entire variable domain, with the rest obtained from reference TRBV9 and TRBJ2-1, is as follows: DSGVTQTPKHLITATGQRVTLRCSPRSGDLSVYWYQQSLDQGLQFLIQYYNGEERAKGNILERFSAQQFPDLHSELNLSSLELGDSALYFCASSVAGSRGLNEQFFGPGTRLTVL.

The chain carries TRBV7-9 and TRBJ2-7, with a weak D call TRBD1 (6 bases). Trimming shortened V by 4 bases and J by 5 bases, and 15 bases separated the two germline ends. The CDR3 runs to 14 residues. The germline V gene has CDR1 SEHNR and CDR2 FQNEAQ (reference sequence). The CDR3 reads CASSSQTGSDEQYV. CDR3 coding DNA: TGTGCCAGCAGCTCCCAGACAGGATCGGACGAGCAGTACGTC.

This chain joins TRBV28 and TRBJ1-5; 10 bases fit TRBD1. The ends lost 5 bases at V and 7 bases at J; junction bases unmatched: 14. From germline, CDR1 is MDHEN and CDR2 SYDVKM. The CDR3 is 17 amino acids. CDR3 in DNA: TGTGCCAGCAGTCTGCATCTGGACAGGGGGAGAGGGCAGCCCCAGCATTTT. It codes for CASSLHLDRGRGQPQHF. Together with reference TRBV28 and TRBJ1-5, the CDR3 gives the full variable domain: DVKVTQSSRYLVKRTGEKVFLECVQDMDHENMFWYRQDPGLGLRLIYFSYDVKMKEKGDIPEGYSVSREKKERFSLILESASTNQTSMYLCASSLHLDRGRGQPQHFGDGTRLSIL.

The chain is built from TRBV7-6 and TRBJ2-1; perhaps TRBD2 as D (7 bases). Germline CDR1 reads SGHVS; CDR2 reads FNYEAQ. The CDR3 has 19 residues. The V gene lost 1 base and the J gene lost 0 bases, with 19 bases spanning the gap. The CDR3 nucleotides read TGTGCCAGCAGCTTAGAGGCTAGCGGACAGAGGAACTCCTACAATGAGCAGTTCTTC. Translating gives CASSLEASGQRNSYNEQFF.

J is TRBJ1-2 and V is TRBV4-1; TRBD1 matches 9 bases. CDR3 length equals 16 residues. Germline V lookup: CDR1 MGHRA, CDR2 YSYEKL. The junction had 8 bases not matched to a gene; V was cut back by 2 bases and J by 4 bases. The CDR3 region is CASSQPNRGRSYGYTF. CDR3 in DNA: TGCGCCAGCAGCCAACCAAACAGGGGGCGCAGCTATGGCTACACCTTC.

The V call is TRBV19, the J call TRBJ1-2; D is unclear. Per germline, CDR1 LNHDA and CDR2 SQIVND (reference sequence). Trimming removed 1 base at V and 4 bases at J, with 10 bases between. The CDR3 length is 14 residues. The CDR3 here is CASSIGADLYGYTF. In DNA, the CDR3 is TGTGCCAGTAGTATAGGGGCAGACCTCTATGGCTACACCTTC.

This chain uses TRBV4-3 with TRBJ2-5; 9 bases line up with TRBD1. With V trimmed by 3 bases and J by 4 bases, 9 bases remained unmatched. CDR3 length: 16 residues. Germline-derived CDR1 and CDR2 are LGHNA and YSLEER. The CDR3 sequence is CASSHARTGGGETQYF. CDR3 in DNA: TGCGCCAGCAGCCACGCAAGAACAGGGGGCGGAGAGACCCAGTACTTC.

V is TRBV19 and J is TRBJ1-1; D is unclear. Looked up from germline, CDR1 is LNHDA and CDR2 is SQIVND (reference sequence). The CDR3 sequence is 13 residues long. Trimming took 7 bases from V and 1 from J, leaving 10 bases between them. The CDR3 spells CASKAGSNTEAFF. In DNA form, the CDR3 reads TGTGCCAGTAAGGCGGGCTCGAACACTGAAGCTTTCTTT.

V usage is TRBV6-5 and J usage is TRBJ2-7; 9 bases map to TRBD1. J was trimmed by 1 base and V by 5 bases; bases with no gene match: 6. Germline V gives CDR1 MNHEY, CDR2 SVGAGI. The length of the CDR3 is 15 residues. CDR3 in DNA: TGTGCCAGCAGTCAACAGACAGGGGGATCCTACGAGCAGTACTTC. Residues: CASSQQTGGSYEQYF.

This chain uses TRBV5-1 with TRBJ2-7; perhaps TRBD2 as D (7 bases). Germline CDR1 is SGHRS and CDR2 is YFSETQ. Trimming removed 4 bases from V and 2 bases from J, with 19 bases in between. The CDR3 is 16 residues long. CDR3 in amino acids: CASSLQGAGAAYEQYF. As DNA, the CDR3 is TGCGCCAGCAGCCTACAAGGCGCGGGGGCCGCCTACGAGCAGTACTTC.

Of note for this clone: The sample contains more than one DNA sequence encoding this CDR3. The chain's CDR3 is CASSHRTPSNTGELFF. The CDR3 coding sequence is TGTGCCAGCAGCCATCGGACACCTTCGAACACCGGGGAGCTGTTTTTT. The gene calls are TRBV7-9 and TRBJ2-2; TRBD1 is a possible D gene (5 bases). Between the trimmed V and J ends, which lost 5 bases and 0 bases, there was a span of 13 bases. CDR1 is SEHNR, CDR2 FQNEAQ, per germline (reference sequence). CDR3 length: 16 amino acids.